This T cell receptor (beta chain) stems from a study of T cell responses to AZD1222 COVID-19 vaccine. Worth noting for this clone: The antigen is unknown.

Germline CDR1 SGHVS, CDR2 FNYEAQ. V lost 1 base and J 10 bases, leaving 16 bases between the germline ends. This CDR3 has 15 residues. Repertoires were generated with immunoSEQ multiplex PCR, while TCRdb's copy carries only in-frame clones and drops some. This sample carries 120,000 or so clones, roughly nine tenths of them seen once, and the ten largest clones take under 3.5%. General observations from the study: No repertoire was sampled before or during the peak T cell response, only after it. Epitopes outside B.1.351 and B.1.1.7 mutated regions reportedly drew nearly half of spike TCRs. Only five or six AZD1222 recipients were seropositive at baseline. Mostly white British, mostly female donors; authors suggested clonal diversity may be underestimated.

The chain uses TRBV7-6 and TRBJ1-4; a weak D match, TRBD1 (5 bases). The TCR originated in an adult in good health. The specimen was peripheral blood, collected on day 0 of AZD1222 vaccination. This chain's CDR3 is CASSLVSGGEGKLFF. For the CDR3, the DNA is TGTGCCAGCAGCTTAGTGTCTGGGGGGGAAGGAAAACTGTTTTTT.